This T cell receptor beta chain was recovered during a study of cytomegalovirus exposure and HLA in healthy donors. Findings and caveats of the study: Looking again later, the authors saw that most CMV-associated TCR beta chains seemed HLA-restricted. While the bulk of TCR sequences proved rare, some public TCRs turned up in many donors. Based on reports, TCR beta sequences accurately predicted HLA-A and HLA-B alleles for most subjects.

V shed 3 bases, J shed 3 bases, and the junction held 1 base outside the gene matches. This CDR3 is 13 amino acids long. Germline V gene data show CDR1 as SGHNT and CDR2 as YENEEA. With 60 Vbeta and 13 Jbeta primers, the PCR was carried out. Repertoires were generated with immunoSEQ multiplex PCR, while TCRdb's copy carries only in-frame clones and drops some. The table has more than 200,000 clones, about 80% seen once; the top ten hold over 1.5%. A note on this clone: The antigen is undetermined.

The sequenced sample consisted of PBMCs. The gene calls are TRBV11-3 and TRBJ2-5, with 7 bases matching TRBD1. This TCR derives from a male donor in good health and CMV-seronegative. The CDR3 sequence is CASSFDREETQYF. CDR3 DNA: TGTGCCAGCAGCTTCGACAGGGAAGAGACCCAGTACTTC.